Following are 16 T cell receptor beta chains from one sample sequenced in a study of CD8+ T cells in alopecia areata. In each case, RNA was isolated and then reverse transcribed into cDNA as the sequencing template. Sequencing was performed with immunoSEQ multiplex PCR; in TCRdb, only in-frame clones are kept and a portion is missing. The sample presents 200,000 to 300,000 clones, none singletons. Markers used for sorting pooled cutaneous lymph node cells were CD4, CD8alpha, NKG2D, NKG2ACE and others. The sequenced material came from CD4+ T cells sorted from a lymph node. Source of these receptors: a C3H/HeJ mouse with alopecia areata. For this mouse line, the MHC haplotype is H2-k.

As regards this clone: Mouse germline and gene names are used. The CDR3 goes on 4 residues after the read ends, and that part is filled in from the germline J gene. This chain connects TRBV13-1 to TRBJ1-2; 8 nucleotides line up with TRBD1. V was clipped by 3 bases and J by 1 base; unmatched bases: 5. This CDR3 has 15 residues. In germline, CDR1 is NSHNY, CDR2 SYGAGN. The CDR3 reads CASSGTGRGNSDYTF. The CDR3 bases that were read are TGTGCCAGCAGTGGGACAGGGAGGGGAAACTCC.

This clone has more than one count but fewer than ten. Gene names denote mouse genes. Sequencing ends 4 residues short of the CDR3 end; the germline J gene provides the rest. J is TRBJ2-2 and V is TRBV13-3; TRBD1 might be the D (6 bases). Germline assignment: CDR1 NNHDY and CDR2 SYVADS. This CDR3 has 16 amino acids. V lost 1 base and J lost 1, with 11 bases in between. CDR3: CASSDHRDKNTGQLYF. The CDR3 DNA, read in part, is TGTGCCAGCAGTGATCACCGGGACAAAAACACCGGG. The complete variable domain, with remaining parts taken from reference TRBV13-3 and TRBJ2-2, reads EAAVTQSPRSKVAVTGGKVTLSCHQTNNHDYMYWYRQDTGHGLRLIHYSYVADSTEKGDIPDGYKASRPSQENFSLILELASLSQTAVYFCASSDHRDKNTGQLYFGEGSKLTVL.

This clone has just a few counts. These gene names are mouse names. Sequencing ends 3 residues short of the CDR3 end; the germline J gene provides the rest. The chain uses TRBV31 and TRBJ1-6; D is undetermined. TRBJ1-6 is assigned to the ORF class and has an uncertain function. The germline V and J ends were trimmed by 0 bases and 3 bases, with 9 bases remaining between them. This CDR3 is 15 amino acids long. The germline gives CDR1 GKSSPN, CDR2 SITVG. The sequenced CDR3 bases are TGTGCCTGGAGTCTCCCAGGCCTCTATAATTCGCCC. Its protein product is CAWSLPGLYNSP. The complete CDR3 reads CAWSLPGLYNSPLYF.

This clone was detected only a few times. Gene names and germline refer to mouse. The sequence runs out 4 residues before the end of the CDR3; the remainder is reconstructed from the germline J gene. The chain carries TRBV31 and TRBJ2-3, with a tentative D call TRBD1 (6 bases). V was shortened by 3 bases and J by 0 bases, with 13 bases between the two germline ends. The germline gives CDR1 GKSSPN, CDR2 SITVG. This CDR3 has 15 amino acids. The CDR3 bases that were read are TGTGCCTGGAGCCGCGGGACATCTAGTGCAGAA. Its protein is CAWSRGTSSAE. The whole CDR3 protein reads CAWSRGTSSAETLYF.

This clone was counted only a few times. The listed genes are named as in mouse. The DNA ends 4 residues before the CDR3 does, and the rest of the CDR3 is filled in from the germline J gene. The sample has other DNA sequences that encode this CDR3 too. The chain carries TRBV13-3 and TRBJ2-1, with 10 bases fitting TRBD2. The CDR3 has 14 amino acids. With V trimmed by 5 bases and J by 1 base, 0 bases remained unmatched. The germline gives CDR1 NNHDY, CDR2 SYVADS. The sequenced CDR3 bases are TGTGCCAGCAGGGGACTGGGGAACTATGCT. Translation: CASRGLGNYA. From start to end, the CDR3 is CASRGLGNYAEQFF.

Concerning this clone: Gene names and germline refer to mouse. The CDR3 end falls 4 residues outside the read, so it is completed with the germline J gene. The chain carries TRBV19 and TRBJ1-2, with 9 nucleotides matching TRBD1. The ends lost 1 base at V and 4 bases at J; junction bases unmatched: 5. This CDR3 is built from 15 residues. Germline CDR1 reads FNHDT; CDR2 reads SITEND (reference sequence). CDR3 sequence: CASSITGTGFSDYTF. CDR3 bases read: TGTGCCAGCAGTATAACCGGGACAGGGTTCTCC.

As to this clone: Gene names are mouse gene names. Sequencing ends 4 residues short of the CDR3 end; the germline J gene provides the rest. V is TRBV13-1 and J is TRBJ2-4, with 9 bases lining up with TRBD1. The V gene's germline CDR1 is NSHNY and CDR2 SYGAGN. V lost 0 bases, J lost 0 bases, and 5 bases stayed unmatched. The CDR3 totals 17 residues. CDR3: CASSDVQGAQSQNTLYF. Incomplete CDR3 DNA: TGTGCCAGCAGTGATGTACAGGGGGCGCAGAGTCAAAAC.

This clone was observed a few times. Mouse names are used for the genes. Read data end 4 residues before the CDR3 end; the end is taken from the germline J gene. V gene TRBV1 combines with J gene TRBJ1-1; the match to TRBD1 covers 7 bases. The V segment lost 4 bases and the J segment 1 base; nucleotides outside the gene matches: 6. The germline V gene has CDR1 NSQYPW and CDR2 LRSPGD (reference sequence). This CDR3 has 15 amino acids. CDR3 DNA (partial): TGCACCTGCAGTGACAGGGGCCGGGGGAACACA. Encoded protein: CTCSDRGRGNT. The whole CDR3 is CTCSDRGRGNTEVFF.

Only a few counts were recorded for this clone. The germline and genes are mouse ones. The chain's CDR3 is CASRPQGADAEQFF. Incomplete CDR3 DNA: TGTGCCAGCAGGCCCCAGGGGGCGGATGCT. The rearrangement links TRBV19 to TRBJ2-1; TRBD1 agrees at 8 bases. The read gets to within 4 residues of the CDR3 end, and the germline J gene fills in the rest. The germline V gene has CDR1 FNHDT and CDR2 SITEND (reference sequence). The J segment lost 5 bases and the V segment lost 5 bases, leaving 6 bases of the junction unmatched. The CDR3 extends over 14 amino acids.

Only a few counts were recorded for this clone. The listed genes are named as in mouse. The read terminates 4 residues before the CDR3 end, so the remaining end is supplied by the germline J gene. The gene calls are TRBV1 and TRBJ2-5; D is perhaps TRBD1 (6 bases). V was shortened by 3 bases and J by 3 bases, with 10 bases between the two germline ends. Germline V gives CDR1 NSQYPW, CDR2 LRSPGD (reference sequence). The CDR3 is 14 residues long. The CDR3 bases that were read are TGCACCTGCAGTGCCCGGGACAAGCAAGAC. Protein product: CTCSARDKQD. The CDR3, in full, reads CTCSARDKQDTQYF.

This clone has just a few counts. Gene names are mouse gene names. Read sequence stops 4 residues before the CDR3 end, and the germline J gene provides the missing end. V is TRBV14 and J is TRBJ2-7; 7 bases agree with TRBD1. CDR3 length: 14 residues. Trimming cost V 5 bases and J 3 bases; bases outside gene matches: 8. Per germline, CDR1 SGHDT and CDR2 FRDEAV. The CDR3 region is CASSSHDRVYEQYF. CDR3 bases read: TGTGCCAGCAGCTCTCATGACAGGGTCTAT.

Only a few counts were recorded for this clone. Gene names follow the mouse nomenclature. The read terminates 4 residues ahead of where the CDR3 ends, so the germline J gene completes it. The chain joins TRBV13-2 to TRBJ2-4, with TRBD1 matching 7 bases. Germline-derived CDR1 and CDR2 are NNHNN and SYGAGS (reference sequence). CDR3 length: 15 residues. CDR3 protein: CASGDVWGQKNTLYF. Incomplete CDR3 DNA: TGTGCCAGCGGTGATGTATGGGGACAGAAAAAC.

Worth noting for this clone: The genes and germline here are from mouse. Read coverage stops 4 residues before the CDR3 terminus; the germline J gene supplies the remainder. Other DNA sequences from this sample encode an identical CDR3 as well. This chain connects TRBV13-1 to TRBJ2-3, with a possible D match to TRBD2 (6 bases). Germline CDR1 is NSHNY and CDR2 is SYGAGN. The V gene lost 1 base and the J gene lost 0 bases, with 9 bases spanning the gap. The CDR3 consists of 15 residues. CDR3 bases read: TGTGCCAGCAGTGATTGGGGGTCTAGTGCAGAA. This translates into CASSDWGSSAE. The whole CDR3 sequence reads CASSDWGSSAETLYF.

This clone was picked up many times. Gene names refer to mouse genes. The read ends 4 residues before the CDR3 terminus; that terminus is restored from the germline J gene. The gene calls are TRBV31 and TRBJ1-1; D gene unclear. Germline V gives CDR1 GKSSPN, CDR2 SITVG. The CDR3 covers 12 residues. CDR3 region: CAWSLQATEVFF. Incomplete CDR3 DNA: TGTGCCTGGAGCCTCCAGGCTACA.

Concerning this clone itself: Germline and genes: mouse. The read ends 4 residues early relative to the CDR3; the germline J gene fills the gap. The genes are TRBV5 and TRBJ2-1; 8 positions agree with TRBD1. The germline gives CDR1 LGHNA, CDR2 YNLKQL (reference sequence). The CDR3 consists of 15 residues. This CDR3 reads CASSQDQGAEAEQFF. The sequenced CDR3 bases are TGTGCCAGCAGCCAAGACCAGGGGGCGGAGGCT.

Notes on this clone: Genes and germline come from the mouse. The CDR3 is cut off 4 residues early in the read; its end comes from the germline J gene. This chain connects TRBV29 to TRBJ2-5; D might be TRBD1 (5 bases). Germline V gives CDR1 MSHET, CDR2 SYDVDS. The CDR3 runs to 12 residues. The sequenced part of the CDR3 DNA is TGTGCTAGCAGTTTTAGACAGGAC. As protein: CASSFRQD. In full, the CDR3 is CASSFRQDTQYF.